These 20 T cell receptor beta chains originate from one sample sequenced in a study of OX40 agonist ivuxolimab in advanced cancers. Method: immunoSEQ multiplex PCR; TCRdb's copy keeps in-frame clones and lacks some. The table lists around 50,000 clones, 75% to 85% of them singletons. Sequences were derived from CD4+ or CD8+ T cells sorted from blood, sampled in a trial of the OX40 agonist ivuxolimab. Receptor source: an adult with an advanced solid tumor such as melanoma, head and neck, liver or kidney cancer.

This clone came up once. The V and J genes are TRBV13 and TRBJ2-1, with a tentative D call TRBD2 (7 bases). The V gene lost 8 bases and the J gene lost 5 bases, with 16 bases spanning the gap. The CDR3 runs 14 residues. Germline CDR1 PRHDT, CDR2 FYEKMQ (reference sequence). The CDR3 region has the DNA TGTGCCAGCCGGACCGGGGGGCCGAACAATGAGCAGTTCTTC. Protein sequence: CASRTGGPNNEQFF.

The rearrangement links TRBV5-4 to TRBJ2-1, with TRBD1 as a possible D gene (6 bases). V was cut by 6 bases and J by 5 bases, with 15 bases left in between. Germline CDR1 is SGHNT and CDR2 is YYREEE (reference sequence). The CDR3 is 14 amino acids. The CDR3 here is CASTVGTPNNEQFF. CDR3 nucleotides: TGTGCCAGCACCGTAGGGACACCCAACAATGAGCAGTTCTTC.

This chain uses TRBV15 with TRBJ2-5; TRBD1 matches 7 bases. This CDR3 has 15 residues. After removal of 0 bases from V and 5 bases from J, the junction contained 6 bases not matched to a gene. Germline loops: CDR1 LNHNV, CDR2 YYDKDF (reference sequence). Written as DNA, the CDR3 is TGTGCCACCAGCAGAGAACACAGGGGTGGCGAGACCCAGTACTTC. As protein: CATSREHRGGETQYF.

J is TRBJ1-2 and V is TRBV4-1, with D possibly being TRBD1 (5 bases). V lost 2 bases to trimming and J lost 7 bases, with 11 bases between them. The CDR3 contains 13 residues. Germline-derived CDR1 and CDR2 are MGHRA and YSYEKL. DNA for the CDR3: TGCGCCAGCAGCCAAACGGGGGAGCGTGGCTACACCTTC. It yields the protein CASSQTGERGYTF.

The chain joins TRBV6-4 to TRBJ1-6; D is ambiguous. The CDR3 has 15 amino acids. The germline CDR1 and CDR2 sequences are MRHNA and SNTAGT. V was pared by 6 bases and J by 8 bases, with 17 bases between. The CDR3 sequence: CASREINQEYSPLHF. The CDR3 DNA sequence: TGTGCCAGCAGGGAGATTAATCAGGAATATTCACCCCTCCACTTT.

The chain employs TRBV27 and TRBJ1-2; D call uncertain. Germline V gene data show CDR1 as MNHEY and CDR2 as SMNVEV (reference sequence). This CDR3 contains 14 residues. Between the trimmed V and J ends, which lost 0 bases and 4 bases, there was a span of 9 bases. CDR3 residues: CASSLSNNLYGYTF. The DNA for the CDR3 is TGTGCCAGCAGTTTATCGAACAACCTCTATGGCTACACCTTC.

V and J are TRBV27 and TRBJ2-7; TRBD2 is a possible D gene (5 bases). The CDR3 is 15 amino acids. Germline-derived CDR1 and CDR2 are MNHEY and SMNVEV (reference sequence). Trimming stripped 8 bases from V and 0 bases from J, with 17 bases between. The CDR3 loop reads CASGLRVQSSYEQYF. The CDR3 bases are TGTGCCAGCGGGTTGAGGGTTCAGAGCTCCTACGAGCAGTACTTC.

The chain combines TRBV7-2 with TRBJ2-7; D possibly corresponds to TRBD1 (5 bases). V lost 1 base to trimming and J lost 0 bases, with 7 bases between them. There are 14 residues in the CDR3. Germline assignment: CDR1 SGHTA and CDR2 FQGNSA. The CDR3 sequence is CASSLDRSSYEQYF. CDR3 nucleotide sequence: TGTGCCAGCAGCTTAGACAGGTCCTCCTACGAGCAGTACTTC.

This chain uses TRBV9 with TRBJ2-4; D uncertain. V was shortened by 4 bases and J by 0 bases, with 11 bases between the two germline ends. The CDR3 spans 15 residues. Looked up from germline, CDR1 is SGDLS and CDR2 is YYNGEE. The CDR3 coding sequence is TGTGCCAGCAGCCCAGATCGGTTAGCCAAAAACATTCAGTACTTC. Residues: CASSPDRLAKNIQYF.

The CDR3 DNA reads TGCAGCGTTGAAGACCGCCAGGTCAAAAGCACAGATACGCAGTATTTT. Encoded protein: CSVEDRQVKSTDTQYF. The J gene is TRBJ2-3, the V gene TRBV29-1; D gene unclear. The length of the CDR3 is 16 residues. V was pared by 0 bases and J by 0 bases, with 13 bases between. Germline values: CDR1 SQVTM, CDR2 ANQGSEA.

This clone appeared a few times. The chain carries TRBV28 and TRBJ1-2; D gene unclear. The CDR3 totals 13 residues. Germline loops: CDR1 MDHEN, CDR2 SYDVKM. Trimming cost V 5 bases and J 2 bases, with 9 bases left between them. CDR3 protein: CASSALGNYGYTF. The CDR3 region has the DNA TGTGCCAGCAGTGCATTGGGCAACTATGGCTACACCTTC.

The J gene is TRBJ1-2, the V gene TRBV6-5; D is unresolved. This CDR3 comprises 14 residues. The germline V gene encodes CDR1 MNHEY and CDR2 SVGAGI. The V end lost 0 bases, the J end lost 8 bases, and 13 bases lay between the germline ends. CDR3 in DNA: TGTGCCAGCAGTTACTCCGGTGGTCTCGACGGCTACACCTTC. Residues: CASSYSGGLDGYTF.

This chain links TRBV5-4 with TRBJ2-1, with 8 positions matching TRBD1. J was trimmed by 9 bases and V by 4 bases; bases with no gene match: 9. The CDR3 extends over 14 amino acids. From germline, CDR1 is SGHNT and CDR2 YYREEE (reference sequence). The CDR3 region is CASSPTYRGSEQFF. The CDR3 bases are TGTGCCAGCAGCCCGACCTACAGGGGGAGTGAGCAGTTCTTC. Variable domain in full (rest from reference TRBV5-4 and TRBJ2-1): ETGVTQSPTHLIKTRGQQVTLRCSSQSGHNTVSWYQQALGQGPQFIFQYYREEENGRGNFPPRFSGLQFPNYSSELNVNALELDDSALYLCASSPTYRGSEQFFGPGTRLTVL.

The rearrangement joins TRBV10-3 to TRBJ2-7, with TRBD1 matching over 11 bases. Trimming cost V 8 bases and J 6 bases; bases outside gene matches: 9. Germline CDR1 ENHRY, CDR2 SYGVKD. The CDR3 covers 14 residues. The CDR3 region has the DNA TGTGCCATCCGGACAGGGGGCAACTATGGCGAGCAGTACTTC. This gives the protein CAIRTGGNYGEQYF.

This chain uses TRBV18 with TRBJ1-1; unclear D gene. V dropped 5 bases and J dropped 7 bases, with 11 bases sitting between them. Germline CDR1 is KGHSH and CDR2 is LQKENI. The CDR3 length is 12 residues. CDR3 protein: CASSGREGEAFF. CDR3 sequence (DNA): TGTGCCAGCTCAGGTCGTGAGGGTGAAGCTTTCTTT.

CDR3 nucleotide sequence: TGCAGCGTTGATGTCCTATCCTCTGGAAACACCATATATTTT. Protein sequence: CSVDVLSSGNTIYF. The V gene is TRBV29-1, the J gene TRBJ1-3; D call uncertain. Germline V lookup: CDR1 SQVTM, CDR2 ANQGSEA. The length of the CDR3 is 14 residues. V was pared by 3 bases and J by 0 bases, with 9 bases between.

The rearrangement joins TRBV5-1 to TRBJ1-4; D is ambiguous. V was shortened by 0 bases and J by 6 bases, with 6 bases between the two germline ends. Germline CDR1 reads SGHRS; CDR2 reads YFSETQ. The CDR3 runs 13 residues. The CDR3 nucleotides read TGCGCCAGCAGCTTGGGTCTAGATGAAAAACTGTTTTTT. Its protein product is CASSLGLDEKLFF.

The chain employs TRBV19 and TRBJ1-5; TRBD1 agrees at 7 bases. The CDR3 consists of 16 residues. J gave up 3 bases and V 6 bases, and 11 bases lay outside the gene matches. Germline CDR1 LNHDA, CDR2 SQIVND (reference sequence). The CDR3 spells CASRLSTGRFNQPQHF. CDR3 nucleotide sequence: TGTGCCAGTAGGCTCTCGACAGGGAGGTTCAATCAGCCCCAGCATTTT.

Remarks on this clone: This sample also contains other DNA sequences that code for the same CDR3. This sequence joins TRBV7-3 and TRBJ1-6; no definite D call. The V end lost 2 bases, the J end lost 4 bases, and 6 bases lay between the germline ends. CDR1 and CDR2 from the germline V gene are SGHTA and FQGTGA. This CDR3 contains 14 residues. CDR3 nucleotide sequence: TGTGCCAGCAGCTTAGACGGATATAATTCACCCCTCCACTTT. Translation: CASSLDGYNSPLHF.

The chain links TRBV27 to TRBJ1-2; perhaps TRBD1 as D (6 bases). V gave up 4 bases and J gave up 4 bases, with 19 bases separating them. This CDR3 has 16 amino acids. Germline lookup yields CDR1 MNHEY and CDR2 SMNVEV (reference sequence). The CDR3 loop is CASSSRSAGDVYGYTF. For the CDR3, the DNA is TGTGCCAGCAGTTCCCGCTCGGCAGGGGATGTCTATGGCTACACCTTC.